The text below deals with one T cell receptor (beta chain). V lost 3 bases to trimming and J lost 0 bases, with 13 bases between them. CDR1 and CDR2 from the germline V gene are SGHAT and FQNNGV. This CDR3 contains 16 residues. The data were taken from a study of beta chain features in type 1 diabetes. Every isolated RNA sample was fully reverse transcribed, so sequencing captured expressed TCRB transcripts. Approximately 3.6 million reads were obtained on average from naive, central memory and regulatory T cell samples. The table came from immunoSEQ multiplex PCR; TCRdb's copy has only in-frame clones and leaves some out. This sample has some 150,000 clones, with about 10% found just once.

The TCR sequence derives from a man younger than 35 in good health. Sequencing was done on a sample of naive CD4+ T cells from blood. The chain has TRBV11-2 and TRBJ2-3; TRBD2 is a possible D gene (7 bases). CDR3 amino acids: CASSLAGALSTDTQYF. The CDR3 coding sequence is TGTGCCAGCAGCTTGGCGGGGGCCCTCAGCACAGATACGCAGTATTTT.